The present entry profiles one T cell receptor (beta chain) with its context. Antigen specificity is unknown. This may stem from a read error, because a much larger clone lies one nucleotide away. The conserved phenylalanine or tryptophan normally closing the CDR3 is absent here, so this likely arose from a read error. This entry is derived from a study of T cells in Graves' hyperthyroidism and ophthalmopathy. Study findings and constraints: Most thyroid-expanded clonotypes above 0.001 were also found in blood.

TCR beta CDR3 regions were amplified from RNA transcripts. HTBI primers drove first-round RT-PCR of the TCR CDR3. TCRdb processed the multiplex PCR reads anew with MiXCR; each CDR3 protein has one entry. This table holds over 350,000 distinct CDR3 sequences, roughly 14% found once. Source material for PBMCs was about 11 ml fresh peripheral blood. This CDR3 has 13 amino acids. V lost 5 bases and J 7 bases, leaving 12 bases between the germline ends. The germline V gene encodes CDR1 SNHLY and CDR2 FYNNEI. The sequence was collected from a man between 18 and 35 years old with Graves' ophthalmopathy. The rearrangement joins TRBV2 to TRBJ2-1, with a weak D call TRBD2 (6 bases). Sequences were obtained from blood. In DNA, the CDR3 is TGTGCCAGCAGTAGCGGGCCAGGGAATGAGCAGTTCCTC. Translated: CASSSGPGNEQFL.